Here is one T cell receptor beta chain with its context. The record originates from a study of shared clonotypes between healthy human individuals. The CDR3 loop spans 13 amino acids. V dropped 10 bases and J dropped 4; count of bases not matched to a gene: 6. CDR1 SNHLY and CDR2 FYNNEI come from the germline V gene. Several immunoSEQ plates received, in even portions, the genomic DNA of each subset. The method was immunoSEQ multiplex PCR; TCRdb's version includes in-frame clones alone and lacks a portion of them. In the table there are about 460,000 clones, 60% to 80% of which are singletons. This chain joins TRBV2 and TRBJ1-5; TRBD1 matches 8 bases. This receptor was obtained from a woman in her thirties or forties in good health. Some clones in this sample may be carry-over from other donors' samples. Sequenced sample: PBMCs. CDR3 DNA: TGTGCCACGACAGGGGCGCGAAATCAGCCCCAGCATTTT. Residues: CATTGARNQPQHF.